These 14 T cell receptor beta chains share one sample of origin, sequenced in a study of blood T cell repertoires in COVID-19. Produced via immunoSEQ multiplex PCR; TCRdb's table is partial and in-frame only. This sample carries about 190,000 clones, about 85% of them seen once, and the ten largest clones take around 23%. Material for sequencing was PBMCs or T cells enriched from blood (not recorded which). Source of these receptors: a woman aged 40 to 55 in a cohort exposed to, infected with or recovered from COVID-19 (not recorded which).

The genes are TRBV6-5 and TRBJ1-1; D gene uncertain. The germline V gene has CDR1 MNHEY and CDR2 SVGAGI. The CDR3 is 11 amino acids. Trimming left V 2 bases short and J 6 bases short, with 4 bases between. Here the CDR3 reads CASSYLAEAFF. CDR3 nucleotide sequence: TGTGCCAGCAGTTACCTTGCTGAAGCTTTCTTT.

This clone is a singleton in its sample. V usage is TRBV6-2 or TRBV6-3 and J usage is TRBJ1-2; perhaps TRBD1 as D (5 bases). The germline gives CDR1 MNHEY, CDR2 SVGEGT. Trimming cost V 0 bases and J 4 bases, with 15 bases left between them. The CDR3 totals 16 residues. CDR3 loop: CASSYSGRVIGYGYTF. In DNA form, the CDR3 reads TGTGCCAGCAGTTACTCCGGCAGGGTGATCGGCTATGGCTACACCTTC.

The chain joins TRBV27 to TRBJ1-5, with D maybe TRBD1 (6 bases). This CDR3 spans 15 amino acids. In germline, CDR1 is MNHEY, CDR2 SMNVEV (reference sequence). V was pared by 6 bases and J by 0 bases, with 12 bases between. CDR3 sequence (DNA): TGTGCCAGCAGACCCACAGGGTATAGCAATCAGCCCCAGCATTTT. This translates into CASRPTGYSNQPQHF.

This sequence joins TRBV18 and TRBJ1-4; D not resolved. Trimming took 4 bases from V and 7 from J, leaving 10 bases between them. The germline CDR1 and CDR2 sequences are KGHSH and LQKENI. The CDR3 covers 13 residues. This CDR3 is CASSREPGEKLFF. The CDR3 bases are TGTGCCAGCTCACGGGAGCCAGGTGAAAAACTGTTTTTT.

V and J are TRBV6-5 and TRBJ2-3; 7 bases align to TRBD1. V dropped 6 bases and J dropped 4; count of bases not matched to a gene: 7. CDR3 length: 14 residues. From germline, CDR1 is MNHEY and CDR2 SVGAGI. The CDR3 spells CASSLGQDSDTQYF. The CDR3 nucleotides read TGTGCCAGCAGCCTTGGACAGGACTCAGATACGCAGTATTTT.

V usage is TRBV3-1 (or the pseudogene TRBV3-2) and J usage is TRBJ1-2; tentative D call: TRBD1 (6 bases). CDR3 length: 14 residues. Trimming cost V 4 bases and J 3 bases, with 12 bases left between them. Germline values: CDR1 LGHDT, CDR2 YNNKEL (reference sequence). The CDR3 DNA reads TGTGCCAGCAGCCTACCGGGACAAGACTATGGCTACACCTTC. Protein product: CASSLPGQDYGYTF.

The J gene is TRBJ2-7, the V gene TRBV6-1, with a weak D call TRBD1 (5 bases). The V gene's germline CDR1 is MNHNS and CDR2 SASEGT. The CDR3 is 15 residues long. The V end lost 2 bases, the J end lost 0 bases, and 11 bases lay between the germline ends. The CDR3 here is CASSESQGPSYEQYF. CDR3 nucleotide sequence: TGTGCCAGCAGTGAATCCCAGGGCCCCTCCTACGAGCAGTACTTC.

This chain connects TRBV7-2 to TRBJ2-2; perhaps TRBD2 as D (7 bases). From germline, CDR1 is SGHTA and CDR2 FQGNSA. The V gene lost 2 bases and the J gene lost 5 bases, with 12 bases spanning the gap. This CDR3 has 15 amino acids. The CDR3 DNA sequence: TGTGCCAGCAGCTTAAGAGGGGGGGCTACCGGGGAGCTGTTTTTT. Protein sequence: CASSLRGGATGELFF.

The chain's CDR3 is CAWSRDRGPSYEQYF. The CDR3, as DNA: TGTGCCTGGAGCCGAGACAGGGGGCCATCCTACGAGCAGTACTTC. The chain combines TRBV30 with TRBJ2-7; the match to TRBD1 covers 10 bases. The CDR3 has 15 amino acids. CDR1 is GTSNPN and CDR2 is SVGIG in the germline V gene (reference sequence). V shed 3 bases and J 1 base; nucleotides not matched to a gene: 6.

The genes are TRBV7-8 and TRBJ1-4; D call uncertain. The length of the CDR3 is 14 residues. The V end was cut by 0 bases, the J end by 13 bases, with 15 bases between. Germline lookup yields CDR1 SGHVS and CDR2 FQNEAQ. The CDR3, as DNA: TGTGCCAGCAGCTTAGCCGAAGTACCAACGGGACTGTTTTTT. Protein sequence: CASSLAEVPTGLFF.

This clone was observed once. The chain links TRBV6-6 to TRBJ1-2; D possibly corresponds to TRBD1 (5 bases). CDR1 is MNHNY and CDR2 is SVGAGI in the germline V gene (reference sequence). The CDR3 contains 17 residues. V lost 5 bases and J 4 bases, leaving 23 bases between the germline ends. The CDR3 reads CASSPTEYLQGSYGYTF. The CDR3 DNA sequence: TGTGCCAGCAGTCCCACAGAATACCTCCAGGGTAGCTATGGCTACACCTTC.

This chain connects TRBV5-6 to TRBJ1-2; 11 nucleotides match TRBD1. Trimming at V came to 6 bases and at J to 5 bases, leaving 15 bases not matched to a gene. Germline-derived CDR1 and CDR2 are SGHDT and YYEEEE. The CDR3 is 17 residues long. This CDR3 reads CASIRRDRGDRGYGYTF. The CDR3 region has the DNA TGTGCCAGCATACGCCGGGACAGGGGGGATCGAGGGTATGGCTACACCTTC.

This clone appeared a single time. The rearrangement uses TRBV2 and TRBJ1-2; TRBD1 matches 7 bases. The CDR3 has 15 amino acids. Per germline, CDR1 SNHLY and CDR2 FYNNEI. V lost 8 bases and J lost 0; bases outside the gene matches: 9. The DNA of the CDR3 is TGTGCCAGCCTCGACCGGGACAGAGCTAACTATGGCTACACCTTC. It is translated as CASLDRDRANYGYTF.

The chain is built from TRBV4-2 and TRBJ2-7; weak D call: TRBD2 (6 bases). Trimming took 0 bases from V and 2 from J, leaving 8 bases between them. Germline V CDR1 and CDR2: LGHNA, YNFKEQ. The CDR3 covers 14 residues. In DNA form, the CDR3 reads TGTGCCAGCAGCCAAGATCGGGGGACCTACGAGCAGTACTTC. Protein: CASSQDRGTYEQYF.